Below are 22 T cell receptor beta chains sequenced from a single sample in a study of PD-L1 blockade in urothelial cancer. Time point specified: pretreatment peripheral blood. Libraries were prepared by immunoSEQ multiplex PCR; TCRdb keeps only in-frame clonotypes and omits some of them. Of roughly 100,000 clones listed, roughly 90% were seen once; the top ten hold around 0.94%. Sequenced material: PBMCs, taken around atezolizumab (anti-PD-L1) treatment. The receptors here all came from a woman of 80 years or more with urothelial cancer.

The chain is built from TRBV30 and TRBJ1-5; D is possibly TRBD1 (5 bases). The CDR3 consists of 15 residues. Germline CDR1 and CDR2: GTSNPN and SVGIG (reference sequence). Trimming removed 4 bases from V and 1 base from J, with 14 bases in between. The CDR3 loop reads CAWNQGHSSNQPQHF. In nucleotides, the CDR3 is TGTGCCTGGAACCAAGGACACTCCAGCAATCAGCCCCAGCATTTT.

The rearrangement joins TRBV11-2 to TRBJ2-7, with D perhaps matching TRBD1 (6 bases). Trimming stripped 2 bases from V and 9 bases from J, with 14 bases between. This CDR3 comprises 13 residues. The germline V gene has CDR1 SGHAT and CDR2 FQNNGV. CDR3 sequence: CASSLHTGYGQYF. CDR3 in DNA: TGTGCCAGCAGCTTACATACAGGGTATGGGCAGTACTTC. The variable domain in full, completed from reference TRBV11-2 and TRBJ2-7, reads EAGVAQSPRYKIIEKRQSVAFWCNPISGHATLYWYQQILGQGPKLLIQFQNNGVVDDSQLPKDRFSAERLKGVDSTLKIQPAKLEDSAVYLCASSLHTGYGQYFGPGTRLTVT.

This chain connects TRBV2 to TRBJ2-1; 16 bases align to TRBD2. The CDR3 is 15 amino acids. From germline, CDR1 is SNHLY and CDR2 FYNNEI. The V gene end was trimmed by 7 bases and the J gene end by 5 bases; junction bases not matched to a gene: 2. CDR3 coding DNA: TGTGCCAGCATGGGGACTAGCGGGAGGGACAATGAGCAGTTCTTC. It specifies CASMGTSGRDNEQFF.

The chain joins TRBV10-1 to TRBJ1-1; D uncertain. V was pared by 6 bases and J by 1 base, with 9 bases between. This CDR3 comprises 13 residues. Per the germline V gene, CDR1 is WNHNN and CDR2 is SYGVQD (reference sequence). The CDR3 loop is CASRFGRNTEAFF. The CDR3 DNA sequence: TGCGCCAGCAGATTTGGGAGGAACACTGAAGCTTTCTTT.

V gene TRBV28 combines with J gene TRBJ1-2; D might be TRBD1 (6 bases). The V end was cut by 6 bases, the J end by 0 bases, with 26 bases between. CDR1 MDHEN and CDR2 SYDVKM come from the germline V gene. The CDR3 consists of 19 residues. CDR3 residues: CASSPPDRLGLGANYGYTF. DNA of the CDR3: TGTGCCAGCAGCCCTCCCGACAGGTTGGGGCTTGGGGCTAACTATGGCTACACCTTC.

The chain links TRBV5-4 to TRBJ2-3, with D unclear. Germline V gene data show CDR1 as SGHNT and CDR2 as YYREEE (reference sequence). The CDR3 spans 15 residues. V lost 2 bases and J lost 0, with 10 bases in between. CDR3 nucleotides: TGTGCCAGCAGCTTCCGGCAGGCGAGCACAGATACGCAGTATTTT. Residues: CASSFRQASTDTQYF. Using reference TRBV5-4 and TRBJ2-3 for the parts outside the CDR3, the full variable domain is ETGVTQSPTHLIKTRGQQVTLRCSSQSGHNTVSWYQQALGQGPQFIFQYYREEENGRGNFPPRFSGLQFPNYSSELNVNALELDDSALYLCASSFRQASTDTQYFGPGTRLTVL.

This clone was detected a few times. CDR3 sequence: CAWRVGQNSYEQYF. The DNA of the CDR3 is TGTGCCTGGAGGGTGGGACAGAACTCTTACGAGCAGTACTTC. This chain links TRBV30 with TRBJ2-7, with 7 bases matching TRBD1. CDR3 length: 14 residues. Germline V CDR1 and CDR2: GTSNPN, SVGIG (reference sequence). V trimming: 3 bases; J trimming: 4 bases; junction bases outside the gene matches: 9.

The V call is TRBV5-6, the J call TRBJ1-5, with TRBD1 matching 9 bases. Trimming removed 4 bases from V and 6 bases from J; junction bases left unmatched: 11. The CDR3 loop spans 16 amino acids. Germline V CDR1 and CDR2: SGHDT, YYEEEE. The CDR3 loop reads CASSNRQGGWVQPQHF. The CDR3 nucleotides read TGTGCCAGCAGCAACAGACAGGGGGGCTGGGTTCAGCCCCAGCATTTT.

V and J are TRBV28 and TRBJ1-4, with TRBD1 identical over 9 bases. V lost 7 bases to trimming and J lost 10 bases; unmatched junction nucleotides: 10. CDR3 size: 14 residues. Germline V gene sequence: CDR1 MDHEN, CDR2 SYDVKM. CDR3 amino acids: CASTSGTGLRKLFF. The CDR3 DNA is TGTGCCAGCACCTCCGGGACAGGGCTGCGAAAACTGTTTTTT. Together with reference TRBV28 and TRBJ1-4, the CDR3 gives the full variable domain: DVKVTQSSRYLVKRTGEKVFLECVQDMDHENMFWYRQDPGLGLRLIYFSYDVKMKEKGDIPEGYSVSREKKERFSLILESASTNQTSMYLCASTSGTGLRKLFFGSGTQLSVL.

The CDR3 region is CSVEGRGNTEAFF. DNA of the CDR3: TGCAGCGTTGAAGGGAGGGGGAACACTGAAGCTTTCTTT. The chain combines TRBV29-1 with TRBJ1-1; maybe TRBD1 (5 bases). Trimming removed 1 base at V and 1 base at J, with 7 bases between. This CDR3 is 13 amino acids long. Per germline, CDR1 SQVTM and CDR2 ANQGSEA.

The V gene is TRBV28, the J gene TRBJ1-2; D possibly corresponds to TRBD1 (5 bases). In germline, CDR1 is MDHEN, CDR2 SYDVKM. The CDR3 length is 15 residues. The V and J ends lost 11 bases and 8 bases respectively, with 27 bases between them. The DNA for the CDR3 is TGTGCCGGGGCGCCTACAGGTCACCCGTCCCCCGGCTACACCTTC. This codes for CAGAPTGHPSPGYTF.

CDR3 amino acids: CASSETLAGDNEQFF. The CDR3 region has the DNA TGTGCCAGCAGTGAGACCCTAGCGGGGGACAATGAGCAGTTCTTC. The V gene is TRBV6-1, the J gene TRBJ2-1; 10 bases align to TRBD2. This CDR3 has 15 amino acids. Germline assignment: CDR1 MNHNS and CDR2 SASEGT. The V and J ends lost 3 bases and 5 bases, in that order; junction bases with no gene match: 4.

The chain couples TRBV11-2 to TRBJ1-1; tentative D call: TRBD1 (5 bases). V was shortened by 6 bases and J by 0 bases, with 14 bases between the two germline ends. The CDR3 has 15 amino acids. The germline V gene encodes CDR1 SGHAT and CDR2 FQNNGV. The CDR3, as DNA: TGTGCCAGCAGGCTAGGTAGGGGTCTGAACACTGAAGCTTTCTTT. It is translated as CASRLGRGLNTEAFF.

This chain's CDR3 is CASKGGSPWYGYTF. Here the CDR3 DNA reads TGTGCCAGCAAAGGGGGCAGCCCCTGGTATGGCTACACCTTC. The chain employs TRBV2 and TRBJ1-2, with 7 bases identical to TRBD1. CDR3 length: 14 residues. Germline V gene data show CDR1 as SNHLY and CDR2 as FYNNEI. V shed 7 bases and J 5 bases; nucleotides not matched to a gene: 10.

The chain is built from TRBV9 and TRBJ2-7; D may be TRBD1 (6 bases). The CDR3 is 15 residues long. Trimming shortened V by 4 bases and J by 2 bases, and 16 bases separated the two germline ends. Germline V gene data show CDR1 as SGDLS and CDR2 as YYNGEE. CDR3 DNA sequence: TGTGCCAGCAGCCCCCCCGACAGGCCAGCCTACGAGCAGTACTTC. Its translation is CASSPPDRPAYEQYF. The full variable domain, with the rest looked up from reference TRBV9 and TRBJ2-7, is DSGVTQTPKHLITATGQRVTLRCSPRSGDLSVYWYQQSLDQGLQFLIQYYNGEERAKGNILERFSAQQFPDLHSELNLSSLELGDSALYFCASSPPDRPAYEQYFGPGTRLTVT.

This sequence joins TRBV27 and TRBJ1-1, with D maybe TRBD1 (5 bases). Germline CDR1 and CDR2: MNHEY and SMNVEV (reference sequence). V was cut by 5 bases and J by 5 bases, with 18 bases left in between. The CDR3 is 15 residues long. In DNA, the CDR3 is TGTGCCAGCAGTCCATTTTTGGGGGGGGGAACTGAAGCTTTCTTT. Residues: CASSPFLGGGTEAFF.

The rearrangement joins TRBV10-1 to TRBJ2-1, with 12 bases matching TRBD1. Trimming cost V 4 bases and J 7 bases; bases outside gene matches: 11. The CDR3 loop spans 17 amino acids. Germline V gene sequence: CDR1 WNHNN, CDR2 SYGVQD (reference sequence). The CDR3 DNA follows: TGCGCCAGCAGTGCCGCCCGCCGGGACAGGGGGCTTAATGAGCAGTTCTTC. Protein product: CASSAARRDRGLNEQFF.

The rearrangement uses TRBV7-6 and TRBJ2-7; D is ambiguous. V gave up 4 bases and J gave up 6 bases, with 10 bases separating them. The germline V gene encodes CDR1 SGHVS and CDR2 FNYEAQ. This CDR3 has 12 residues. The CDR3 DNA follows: TGTGCCAGCAGCTCTAAGCTTGCCGAGCAGTACTTC. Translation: CASSSKLAEQYF.

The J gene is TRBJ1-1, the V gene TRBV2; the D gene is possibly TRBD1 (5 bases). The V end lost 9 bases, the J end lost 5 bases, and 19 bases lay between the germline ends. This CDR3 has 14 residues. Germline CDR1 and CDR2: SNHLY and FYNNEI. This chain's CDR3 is CASQTNGGLTEAFF. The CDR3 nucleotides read TGTGCCAGTCAAACGAACGGGGGGTTGACTGAAGCTTTCTTT.

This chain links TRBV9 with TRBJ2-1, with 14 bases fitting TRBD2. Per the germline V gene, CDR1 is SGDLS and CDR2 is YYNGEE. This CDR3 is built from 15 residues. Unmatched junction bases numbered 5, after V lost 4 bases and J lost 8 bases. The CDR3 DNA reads TGTGCCAGCAGCCCGGGGACTAGCGGGAGATATGAGCAGTTCTTC. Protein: CASSPGTSGRYEQFF.

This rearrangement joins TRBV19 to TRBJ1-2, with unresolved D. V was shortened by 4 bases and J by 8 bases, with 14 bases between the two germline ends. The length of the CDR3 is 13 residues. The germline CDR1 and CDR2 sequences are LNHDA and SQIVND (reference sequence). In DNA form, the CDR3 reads TGTGCCAGTAGTAGAGGTGTAAGTGCGGGCTACACCTTC. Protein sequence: CASSRGVSAGYTF.

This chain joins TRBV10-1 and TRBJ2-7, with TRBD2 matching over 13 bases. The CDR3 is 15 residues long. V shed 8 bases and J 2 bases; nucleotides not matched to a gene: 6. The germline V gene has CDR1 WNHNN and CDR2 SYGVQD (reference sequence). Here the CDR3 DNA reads TGCGCCAGCTCAGAGGGGACTAGCGGGGCCTACGAGCAGTACTTC. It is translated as CASSEGTSGAYEQYF.